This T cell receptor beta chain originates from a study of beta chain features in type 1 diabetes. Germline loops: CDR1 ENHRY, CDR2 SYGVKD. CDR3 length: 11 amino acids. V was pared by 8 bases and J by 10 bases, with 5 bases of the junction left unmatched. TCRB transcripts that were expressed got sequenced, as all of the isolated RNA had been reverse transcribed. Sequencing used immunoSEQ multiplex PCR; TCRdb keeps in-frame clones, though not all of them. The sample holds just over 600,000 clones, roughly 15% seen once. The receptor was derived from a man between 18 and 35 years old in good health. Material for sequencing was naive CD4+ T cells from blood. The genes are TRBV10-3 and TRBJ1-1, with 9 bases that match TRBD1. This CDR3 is CAIEGTGPAFF. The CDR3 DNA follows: TGTGCCATCGAAGGGACAGGGCCAGCTTTCTTT.